Listed below are T cell receptor beta chains from one sample, sequenced in a study of shared clonotypes between healthy human individuals. Clones were sequenced by immunoSEQ multiplex PCR, and TCRdb holds only the in-frame ones, with some missing. The sample consists of some 2 million clones, 85% to 95% of them appearing once. The source material was naive CD8+ T cells sorted from blood. These receptors originate from a man aged 18 to 30 in good health. The CDR3 runs from the conserved cysteine through the conserved F or W. A D gene is named only where the DNA matches it firmly. Rows give clone size only sometimes, using once, few, many, or a class for an expanded clone.

v_call	j_call	d_call	clone_size	cdr3_aa	cdr3_nt
TRBV25-1	TRBJ1-1	.	.	CASTGKDVNLNTEAFF	TGTGCCAGCACGGGAAAAGATGTAAACCTAAACACTGAAGCTTTCTTT
TRBV11-2	TRBJ1-2	.	few	CASSAGRAGGYTF	TGTGCCAGCAGCGCCGGTAGGGCGGGTGGCTACACCTTC
TRBV15	TRBJ2-2	.	.	CATSGTGNTGELFF	TGTGCCACCAGCGGGACCGGGAACACCGGGGAGCTGTTTTTT
TRBV2	TRBJ1-5	.	.	CASRDGYQPQHF	TGTGCCAGCCGTGACGGATATCAGCCCCAGCATTTT
TRBV6-6	TRBJ1-1	.	.	CASSYSLNTEAFF	TGTGCCAGCAGTTACTCCCTGAACACTGAAGCTTTCTTT
TRBV28	TRBJ2-3	TRBD2	.	CASSLRVLAGGLLTDTQYF	TGTGCCAGCAGTTTAAGGGTCTTGGCGGGGGGGCTCCTCACAGATACGCAGTATTTT
TRBV27	TRBJ1-2	TRBD1	once	CASSRGGAGYGYTF	TGTGCCAGCAGCAGAGGGGGCGCCGGGTATGGCTACACCTTC
TRBV19	TRBJ1-5	.	.	CASSIDLGPRSNQPQHF	TGTGCCAGTAGTATAGATCTAGGGCCGAGGTCCAATCAGCCCCAGCATTTT
TRBV25-1	TRBJ1-4	.	.	CASSEWGEKLFF	TGTGCCAGCAGTGAATGGGGTGAAAAACTGTTTTTT
TRBV27	TRBJ2-2	TRBD1	.	CASSPWTGMNTGELFF	TGTGCCAGCAGTCCCTGGACAGGGATGAACACCGGGGAGCTGTTTTTT